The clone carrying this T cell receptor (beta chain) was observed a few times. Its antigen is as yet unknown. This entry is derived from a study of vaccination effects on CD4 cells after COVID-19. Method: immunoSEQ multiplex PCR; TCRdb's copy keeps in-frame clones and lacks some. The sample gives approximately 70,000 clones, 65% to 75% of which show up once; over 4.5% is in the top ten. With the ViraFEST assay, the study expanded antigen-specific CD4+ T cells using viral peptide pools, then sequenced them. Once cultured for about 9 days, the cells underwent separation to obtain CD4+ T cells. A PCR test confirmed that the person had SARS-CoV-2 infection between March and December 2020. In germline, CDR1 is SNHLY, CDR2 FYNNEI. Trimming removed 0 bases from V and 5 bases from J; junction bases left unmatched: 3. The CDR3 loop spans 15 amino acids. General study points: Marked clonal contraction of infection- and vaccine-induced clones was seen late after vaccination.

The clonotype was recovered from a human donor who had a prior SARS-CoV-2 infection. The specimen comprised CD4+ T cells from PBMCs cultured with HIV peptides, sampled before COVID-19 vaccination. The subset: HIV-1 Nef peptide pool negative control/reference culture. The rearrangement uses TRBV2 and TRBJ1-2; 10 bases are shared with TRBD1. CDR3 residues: CASSEAGTGEYGYTF. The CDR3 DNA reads TGTGCCAGCAGTGAAGCTGGGACAGGGGAGTATGGCTACACCTTC.